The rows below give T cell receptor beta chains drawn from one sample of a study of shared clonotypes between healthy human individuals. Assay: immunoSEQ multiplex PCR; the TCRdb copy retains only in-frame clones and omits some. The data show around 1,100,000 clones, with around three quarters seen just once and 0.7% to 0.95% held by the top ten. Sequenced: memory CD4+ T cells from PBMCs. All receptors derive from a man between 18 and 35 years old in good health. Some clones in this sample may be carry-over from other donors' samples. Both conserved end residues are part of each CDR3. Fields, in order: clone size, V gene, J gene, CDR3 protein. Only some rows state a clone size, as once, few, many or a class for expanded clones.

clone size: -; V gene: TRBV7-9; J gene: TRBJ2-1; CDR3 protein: CASSLVAGEQFF
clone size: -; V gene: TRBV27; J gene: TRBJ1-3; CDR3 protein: CASSIDSGLGNTIYF
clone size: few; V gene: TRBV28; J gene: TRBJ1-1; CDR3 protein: CASSSTRQGASFFF
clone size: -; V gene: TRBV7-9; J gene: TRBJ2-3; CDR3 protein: CASSSGLVWYF
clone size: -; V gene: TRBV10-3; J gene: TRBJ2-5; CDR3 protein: CAISAVQGLETQYF
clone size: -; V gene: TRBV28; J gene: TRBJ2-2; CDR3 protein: CASHHDVRELFF
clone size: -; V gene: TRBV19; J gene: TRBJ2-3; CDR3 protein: CASSKATTDTQYF
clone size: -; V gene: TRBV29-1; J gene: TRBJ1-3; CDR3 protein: CSVELISGNTIYF
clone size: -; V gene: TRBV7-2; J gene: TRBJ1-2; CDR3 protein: CASSFPISRAYGYTF
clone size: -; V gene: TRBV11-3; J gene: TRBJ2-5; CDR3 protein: CASSLGPSGETQYF
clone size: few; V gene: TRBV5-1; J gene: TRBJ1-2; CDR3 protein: CASSLSGGNYGYTF
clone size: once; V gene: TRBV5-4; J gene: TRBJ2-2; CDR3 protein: CASSKMTGSGGELFF
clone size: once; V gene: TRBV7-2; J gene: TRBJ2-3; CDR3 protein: CASSLEWMGTQYF
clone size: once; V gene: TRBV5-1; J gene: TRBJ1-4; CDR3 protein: CASSFSTGSNEKLFF
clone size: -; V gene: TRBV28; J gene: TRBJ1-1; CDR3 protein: CASSLLTGQTEAFF
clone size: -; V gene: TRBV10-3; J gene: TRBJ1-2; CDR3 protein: CAISEEGEGGYTF
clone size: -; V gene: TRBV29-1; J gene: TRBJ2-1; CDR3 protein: CSVLDRSSYNEQFF
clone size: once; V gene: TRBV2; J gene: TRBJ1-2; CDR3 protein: CASSEGENYGYTF
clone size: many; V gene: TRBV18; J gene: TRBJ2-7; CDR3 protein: CASSPSRARFEQYF
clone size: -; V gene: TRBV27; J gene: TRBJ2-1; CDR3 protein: CASSLKWDRPNEQFF
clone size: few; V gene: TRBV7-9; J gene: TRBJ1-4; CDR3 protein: CASSLTGGGTNEKLFF
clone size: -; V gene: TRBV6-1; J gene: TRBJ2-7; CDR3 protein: CASSEGGTLTYEQYF
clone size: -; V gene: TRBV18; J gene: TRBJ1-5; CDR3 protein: CASSPTGGNQPQHF
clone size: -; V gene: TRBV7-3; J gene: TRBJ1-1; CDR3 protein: CASSLGVSGSGAFF
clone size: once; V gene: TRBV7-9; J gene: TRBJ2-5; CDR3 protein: CASSLESAGRRQETQYF
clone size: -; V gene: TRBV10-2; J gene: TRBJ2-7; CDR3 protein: CASNHYEQYF
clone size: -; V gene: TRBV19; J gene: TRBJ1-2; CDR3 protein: CATNRDLGSGGYTF
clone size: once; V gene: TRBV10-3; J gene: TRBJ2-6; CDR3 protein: CAISVLGGANVLTF
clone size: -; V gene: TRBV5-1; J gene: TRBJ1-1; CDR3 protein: CASSLFDLNTEAFF
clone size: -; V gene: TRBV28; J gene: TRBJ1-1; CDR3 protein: CASSSDLRQGPFWAFF
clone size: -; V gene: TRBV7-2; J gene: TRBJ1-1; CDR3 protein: CASSSQKMSNTEAFF
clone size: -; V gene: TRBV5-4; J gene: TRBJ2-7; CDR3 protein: CASSPPGRVYEQYF
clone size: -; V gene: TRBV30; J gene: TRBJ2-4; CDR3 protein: CAWSVNRGSIQYF
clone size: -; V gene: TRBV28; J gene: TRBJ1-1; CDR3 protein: CASSRGRGANTEAFF
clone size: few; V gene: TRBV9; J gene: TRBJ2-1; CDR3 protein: CASSVGGASSYNEQFF
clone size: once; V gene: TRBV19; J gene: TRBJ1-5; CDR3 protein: CASSEGGRDSTQHF
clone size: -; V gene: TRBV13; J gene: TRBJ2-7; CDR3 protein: CASSLLGVRRDDRTGEQYF
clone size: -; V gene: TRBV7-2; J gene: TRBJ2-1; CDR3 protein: CASSLNGGALGNEQFF
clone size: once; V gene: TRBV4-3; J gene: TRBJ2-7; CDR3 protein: CASSQGWGPQGNEQYF
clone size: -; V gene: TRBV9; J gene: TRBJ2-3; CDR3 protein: CASSVLSTSTDTQYF